Listed below are T cell receptor beta chains from one sample, sequenced in a study of blood T cell repertoires in COVID-19. This table comes from immunoSEQ multiplex PCR, and its TCRdb copy is limited to in-frame clones, with some not included. Of around 130,000 clones in the sample, about 89% are singletons; the top ten hold around 18%. Sequencing used peripheral blood. Receptors were obtained from a man between 45 and 60 years old with active or convalescent COVID-19. Both conserved end residues are part of each CDR3. Fields, in order: clone size, V gene, D gene, J gene, CDR3 DNA, CDR3 protein. The D gene is left open where the match is weak. Rows may omit the clone size; those that give it use once, few, many or a size class.

>.|TRBV4-1|.|TRBJ2-3
TGCGCCAGCAGCCAAGACAAAAGGGGCCTTGGCACAGATACGCAGTATTTT
CASSQDKRGLGTDTQYF
>.|TRBV30|TRBD1|TRBJ1-3
TGTGCCTGGGGAACAGGGGCGAACACCATATATTTT
CAWGTGANTIYF
>.|TRBV4-1|TRBD1|TRBJ2-2
TGCGCCAGCAGCCAAGAAACAGGGGTGAACACCGGGGAGCTGTTTTTT
CASSQETGVNTGELFF
>.|TRBV5-1|TRBD1|TRBJ1-2
TGCGCCAGCAGCTGGACAGGGGGCGAGAGGGGAGGCTACACCTTC
CASSWTGGERGGYTF
>.|TRBV10-3|.|TRBJ2-3
TGTGCCATCAGTGAGTCGCAGAATCCGCCAGATACGCAGTATTTT
CAISESQNPPDTQYF
>.|TRBV6-6|TRBD1|TRBJ1-4
TGTGCCAGCAGTGGGACAGCATATAATGAAAAACTGTTTTTT
CASSGTAYNEKLFF
>.|TRBV6-2/TRBV6-3|.|TRBJ1-1
TGTGCCAGCAGTTACGGCGACAGGACCAGGAACACTGAAGCTTTCTTT
CASSYGDRTRNTEAFF
>.|TRBV7-2|.|TRBJ1-2
TGTGCCAGCAGCTTAGGTGTACAGAGTAACTATGGCTACACCTTC
CASSLGVQSNYGYTF
>.|TRBV28|TRBD1|TRBJ1-1
TGTGCCAGCAGTTTATGGGGGACAGGGGGCTGGAGCACTGAAGCTTTCTTT
CASSLWGTGGWSTEAFF
>.|TRBV19|.|TRBJ1-1
TGTGCCAGTACCGTGGGCAGGGCCAGCACTGAAGCTTTCTTT
CASTVGRASTEAFF
>.|TRBV6-5|TRBD2|TRBJ2-5
TGTGCCAGCAGTTATAGGACTAGCGAAGAGACCCAGTACTTC
CASSYRTSEETQYF
>.|TRBV7-9|TRBD2|TRBJ2-1
TGTGCCAGCAGCAAGGGACTAGGGTCCAACGGTGAGCAGTTCTTC
CASSKGLGSNGEQFF
>.|TRBV3-1/TRBV3-2|.|TRBJ2-5
TGTGCCAGCAGCCAAGATCTGTCGGGAGAGGTGGAGACCCAGTACTTC
CASSQDLSGEVETQYF
>.|TRBV12-5|.|TRBJ1-3
TGTGCTAGTGGCACAGGGAGCTCTGGAAACACCATATATTTT
CASGTGSSGNTIYF
>.|TRBV7-2|.|TRBJ1-1
TGTGCCAGCAGCTGGGGGGGCAGGAACACTGAAGCTTTCTTT
CASSWGGRNTEAFF
>.|TRBV28|.|TRBJ2-1
TGTGCCAGCAGTTCCGTTGAGTTCCACAATGAGCAGTTCTTC
CASSSVEFHNEQFF
>.|TRBV6-5|TRBD1|TRBJ2-5
TGTGCCAGCAGTTACCGGCCCGGGACAGGGGGGATCCAGTACTTC
CASSYRPGTGGIQYF
>.|TRBV5-6|TRBD2|TRBJ2-1
TGTGCCAGCAGCTTGCGGCGGGAGTACGCTGAGCAGTTCTTC
CASSLRREYAEQFF
>.|TRBV5-1|TRBD1|TRBJ1-6
TGCGCCAGCAGCTTGGATGGGACAGATTCACCCCTCCACTTT
CASSLDGTDSPLHF
>.|TRBV9|.|TRBJ2-7
TGTGCCAGCAGCAAACAGGGCCTCTCTCCCGAGCAGTACTTC
CASSKQGLSPEQYF
>.|TRBV10-3|TRBD1|TRBJ1-2
TGTGCCATCAGTGTGAATCGAAAGGGACAGGGTAACTATGGCTACACCTTC
CAISVNRKGQGNYGYTF
>.|TRBV6-5|TRBD1|TRBJ2-1
TGTGCCAGCAGCCCGGGACAGGGACCCAATGAGCAGTTCTTC
CASSPGQGPNEQFF
>.|TRBV6-1|.|TRBJ2-7
TGTGCCAGCAGTGAGACGTTCAGGGACTACGAGCAGTACTTC
CASSETFRDYEQYF
>.|TRBV29-1|TRBD1|TRBJ2-7
TGCAGCGGTAGGGAGACAGGGGGGCACGAGCAGTACTTC
CSGRETGGHEQYF
>few|TRBV9|TRBD1|TRBJ2-5
TGTGCCAGCAGCCCCACAGGGGGAAGGGAGACCCAGTACTTC
CASSPTGGRETQYF